This TCR beta chain appears in the sequencing data of a study of T cells in Graves' hyperthyroidism and ophthalmopathy. Amplification yielded TCR beta CDR3 regions, with RNA transcripts as the source. TCR CDR3 underwent first-round RT-PCR with the HTBI primer set. TCRdb called the multiplex PCR reads again in MiXCR, with one record for every CDR3 protein. The data hold about 380,000 distinct CDR3 sequences, with around 13% observed a single time. The CDR3 is 13 residues long. Trimming cost V 8 bases and J 4 bases, with 14 bases left between them. The germline V gene has CDR1 KGHSH and CDR2 LQKENI. Findings of the study overall: Blood samples included most of the expanded thyroid clonotypes exceeding 0.001.

For this clonotype: Its cognate antigen is unknown.

Ophthalmopathy patients had moderate-to-severe active disease, CAS ≥3, NOSPECS ≥4, and disease duration under 3 months. Researchers barred patients who had uncontrolled infection, other autoimmune disease, pregnancy or lactation. PBMCs were derived from around 10 ml fresh peripheral blood. The specimen was blood. This receptor was identified in a woman in her 30s with Graves' ophthalmopathy. The V call is TRBV18, the J call TRBJ1-1; D remains unclear. CDR3 DNA: TGTGCCAGCCGACCACGGTCCAGCACTGAAGCTTTCTTT. It codes for CASRPRSSTEAFF.